Following are 27 T cell receptor beta chains from one sample sequenced in a study of PD-1 blockade in mismatch repair-deficient tumors. Clones were read by immunoSEQ multiplex PCR, and TCRdb kept only the in-frame ones, dropping some. The table records 100,000 to 150,000 clones, about 85% of them present only once. The sequencing used peripheral blood, collected 44 weeks after starting pembrolizumab. These receptors were collected from an adult with mismatch repair-deficient cancer.

The gene calls are TRBV27 and TRBJ2-3, with D uncertain. V shed 6 bases and J shed 0 bases, with 13 bases lying between them. The CDR3 totals 15 residues. Germline CDR1 MNHEY, CDR2 SMNVEV (reference sequence). CDR3 sequence reads: CASSSRALSTDTQYF. DNA of the CDR3: TGTGCCAGCAGCAGCCGGGCCTTAAGCACAGATACGCAGTATTTT.

The genes are TRBV10-1 and TRBJ2-4; no reliable D call. Germline loops: CDR1 WNHNN, CDR2 SYGVQD (reference sequence). The CDR3 has 18 residues. V was clipped by 4 bases and J by 0 bases, with 19 bases between them. The CDR3 DNA reads TGCGCCAGCAGTGCAAAGTTGGTACAGCTATTAGCCAAAAACATTCAGTACTTC. Residues: CASSAKLVQLLAKNIQYF.

The chain recombines TRBV4-1 with TRBJ2-7; 7 bases fit TRBD2. V shed 4 bases, J shed 2 bases, and the junction held 23 bases outside the gene matches. The CDR3 runs to 20 residues. CDR1 is MGHRA and CDR2 is YSYEKL in the germline V gene. The CDR3 coding sequence is TGCGCCAGCAGCCTTCAACCAAACGACCGTCTAGCGGCGTGGCCCTACGAGCAGTACTTC. Residues: CASSLQPNDRLAAWPYEQYF.

This chain uses TRBV6-1 with TRBJ2-3; 8 nucleotides align to TRBD2. Germline trimming cut 1 base from V and 5 bases from J; bases unmatched to any gene: 8. The CDR3 is made up of 16 amino acids. The germline CDR1 and CDR2 sequences are MNHNS and SASEGT. The CDR3 nucleotides are TGTGCCAGCAGTGAAGACGGCGGGAGGAGTGGAGATACGCAGTATTTT. Encoded protein: CASSEDGGRSGDTQYF.

The chain couples TRBV28 to TRBJ2-3; D is unclear. Looked up from germline, CDR1 is MDHEN and CDR2 is SYDVKM. The CDR3 is made up of 15 amino acids. The V and J ends lost 5 bases and 6 bases respectively, with 18 bases between them. Here the CDR3 reads CASSLLLRSSDTQYF. The CDR3 region has the DNA TGTGCCAGCAGTCTCTTACTTAGGTCGTCGGATACGCAGTATTTT.

The chain combines TRBV6-5 with TRBJ2-7; D remains ambiguous. The CDR3 runs to 12 residues. The V end lost 6 bases, the J end lost 0 bases, and 6 bases lay between the germline ends. The germline V gene encodes CDR1 MNHEY and CDR2 SVGAGI. Written as DNA, the CDR3 is TGTGCCAGCAGGGGTTACTCCTACGAGCAGTACTTC. The encoded protein is CASRGYSYEQYF.

The rearrangement links TRBV7-9 to TRBJ2-1; D is unresolved. Germline assignment: CDR1 SEHNR and CDR2 FQNEAQ (reference sequence). The CDR3 extends over 15 amino acids. Trimming removed 5 bases from V and 4 bases from J, with 15 bases in between. This CDR3 reads CASSKTQIPYNEQFF. For the CDR3, the DNA is TGTGCCAGCAGCAAGACTCAGATCCCTTACAATGAGCAGTTCTTC.

The rearrangement uses TRBV28 and TRBJ2-6; the match to TRBD1 covers 9 bases. The CDR3 spans 18 residues. V lost 2 bases, J lost 2 bases, and 7 bases stayed unmatched. The germline gives CDR1 MDHEN, CDR2 SYDVKM. This CDR3 is CASSLKGQGLTGANVLTF. DNA of the CDR3: TGTGCCAGCAGTTTAAAAGGACAGGGGTTAACTGGGGCCAACGTCCTGACTTTC.

V usage is TRBV6-6 and J usage is TRBJ2-7; TRBD2 matches at 10 bases. The CDR3 spans 13 residues. Looked up from germline, CDR1 is MNHNY and CDR2 is SVGAGI (reference sequence). Trimming took 6 bases from V and 6 from J; bases not matched to a gene: 5. The chain's CDR3 is CASRMGLASEQYF. The CDR3 bases are TGTGCCAGCAGGATGGGACTAGCGAGCGAGCAGTACTTC.

The CDR3 spells CASRPRDRGAGANVLTF. CDR3 nucleotides: TGTGCCAGCAGACCTCGGGACAGGGGAGCCGGGGCCAACGTCCTGACTTTC. J is TRBJ2-6 and V is TRBV28, with 10 bases fitting TRBD1. This CDR3 comprises 17 residues. The V and J ends lost 6 bases and 4 bases, in that order; junction bases with no gene match: 9. Germline values: CDR1 MDHEN, CDR2 SYDVKM.

CDR3 bases: TGTGCCAGCAGTTTATCGGAAGGGTTCGAGCAGTACTTC. This codes for CASSLSEGFEQYF. The chain has TRBV27 and TRBJ2-7; D gene unclear. Germline lookup yields CDR1 MNHEY and CDR2 SMNVEV (reference sequence). The CDR3 runs to 13 residues. V was cut by 0 bases and J by 6 bases, with 9 bases left in between.

Only a few counts were recorded for this clone. This chain links TRBV11-3 with TRBJ2-7, with 7 bases that match TRBD2. Per germline, CDR1 SGHNT and CDR2 YENEEA. V lost 5 bases to trimming and J lost 1 base; unmatched junction nucleotides: 8. The CDR3 is 15 residues long. CDR3 in DNA: TGTGCCAGCAGCCATCGACTAGCTCCTTCCTACGAGCAGTACTTC. Translating it yields CASSHRLAPSYEQYF. Supplemented by reference TRBV11-3 and TRBJ2-7, the full variable domain reads EAGVVQSPRYKIIEKKQPVAFWCNPISGHNTLYWYLQNLGQGPELLIRYENEEAVDDSQLPKDRFSAERLKGVDSTLKIQPAELGDSAVYLCASSHRLAPSYEQYFGPGTRLTVT.

This CDR3 is CASSPIYSGSYNEQFF. CDR3 DNA sequence: TGTGCCAGCTCACCCATTTATAGCGGTTCCTACAATGAGCAGTTCTTC. V is TRBV18 and J is TRBJ2-1; D is perhaps TRBD2 (6 bases). From germline, CDR1 is KGHSH and CDR2 LQKENI. CDR3 length equals 16 residues. The V gene lost 3 bases and the J gene lost 1 base, with 13 bases spanning the gap. The full variable domain, in which reference TRBV18 and TRBJ2-1 provide the parts outside the CDR3, is NAGVMQNPRHLVRRRGQEARLRCSPMKGHSHVYWYRQLPEEGLKFMVYLQKENIIDESGMPKERFSAEFPKEGPSILRIQQVVRGDSAAYFCASSPIYSGSYNEQFFGPGTRLTVL.

This clone was counted once. J is TRBJ1-1 and V is TRBV4-1, with TRBD1 matching 9 bases. CDR1 and CDR2 (germline): MGHRA, YSYEKL. V lost 4 bases, J lost 9 bases, and 12 bases stayed unmatched. The CDR3 spans 15 residues. The CDR3: CASSPPLDRGRKAFF. The CDR3 bases are TGCGCCAGCAGCCCACCTCTGGACAGGGGCCGAAAAGCTTTCTTT.

The V and J genes are TRBV7-9 and TRBJ1-3; D call uncertain. The CDR3 totals 14 residues. The germline CDR1 and CDR2 sequences are SEHNR and FQNEAQ (reference sequence). The V gene lost 4 bases and the J gene lost 3 bases, with 10 bases spanning the gap. The CDR3 DNA is TGTGCCAGCAGCTCACTAAACAGTGGAAACACCATATATTTT. Its protein is CASSSLNSGNTIYF.

The V and J genes are TRBV11-2 and TRBJ2-5; the D gene is possibly TRBD1 (6 bases). The germline gives CDR1 SGHAT, CDR2 FQNNGV. V was clipped by 5 bases and J by 2 bases, with 9 bases between them. The CDR3 runs to 13 residues. CDR3 residues: CASSRTVQETQYF. The CDR3 region has the DNA TGTGCCAGCAGCCGGACAGTACAAGAGACCCAGTACTTC.

J is TRBJ1-1 and V is TRBV4-1; D remains unclear. This CDR3 has 18 amino acids. In germline, CDR1 is MGHRA, CDR2 YSYEKL. Trimming shortened V by 0 bases and J by 1 base, and 18 bases separated the two germline ends. The CDR3 spells CASSQDEQRVFGNTEAFF. In DNA form, the CDR3 reads TGCGCCAGCAGCCAAGATGAACAAAGAGTCTTTGGGAACACTGAAGCTTTCTTT.

The genes are TRBV19 and TRBJ2-7; 7 bases line up with TRBD2. CDR3 length equals 14 residues. Germline V gene sequence: CDR1 LNHDA, CDR2 SQIVND (reference sequence). V lost 8 bases, J lost 1 base, and 8 bases stayed unmatched. CDR3 loop: CASSASGHSYEQYF. The CDR3 DNA reads TGTGCCAGTTCCGCTAGCGGCCATTCCTACGAGCAGTACTTC.

The chain links TRBV27 to TRBJ1-2; D unclear. Trimming shortened V by 2 bases and J by 6 bases, and 10 bases separated the two germline ends. CDR3 length: 13 residues. Germline V CDR1 and CDR2: MNHEY, SMNVEV (reference sequence). The CDR3 DNA follows: TGTGCCAGCAGTTTAAGGCGGGAACATGGCTACACCTTC. Translating gives CASSLRREHGYTF.

This sequence joins TRBV4-3 and TRBJ1-4; the D gene is possibly TRBD1 (5 bases). The CDR3 is 16 amino acids. V dropped 1 base and J dropped 6 bases, with 15 bases sitting between them. In germline, CDR1 is LGHNA, CDR2 YSLEER. CDR3 nucleotide sequence: TGCGCCAGCAGCCAAGTTCGGATGGGGCCCGATGAAAAACTGTTTTTT. Residues: CASSQVRMGPDEKLFF.

This chain joins TRBV5-4 and TRBJ2-7; 8 positions match TRBD1. V dropped 7 bases and J dropped 6; count of bases not matched to a gene: 6. Germline-derived CDR1 and CDR2 are SGHNT and YYREEE (reference sequence). The CDR3 contains 12 residues. In nucleotides, the CDR3 is TGTGCCAGCGGACAGGGCAGAGGCGAGCAGTACTTC. Its translation is CASGQGRGEQYF.

This clone showed up just once. The chain employs TRBV12-2 and TRBJ2-1; whether TRBD2, the table's D call, matches the DNA was not checked. TRBV12-2 is designated a pseudogene. This CDR3 region has 17 residues. The CDR3 DNA is TGTGCAAGTCGCTTAGGTTCCGCGGGAGGGGTAAACAATGAGCAGTTCTTC. It specifies CASRLGSAGGVNNEQFF.

The chain couples TRBV6-1 to TRBJ2-3; TRBD2 aligns across 9 bases. The V gene's germline CDR1 is MNHNS and CDR2 SASEGT. J gave up 0 bases and V 3 bases, and 7 bases lay outside the gene matches. This CDR3 contains 17 residues. The CDR3 DNA reads TGTGCCAGCAGTGATCCTAGCGGGACCTCTAGCACAGATACGCAGTATTTT. It encodes CASSDPSGTSSTDTQYF.

The chain joins TRBV7-9 to TRBJ2-7, with D tentatively TRBD2 (5 bases). Germline CDR1 is SEHNR and CDR2 is FQNEAQ (reference sequence). The CDR3 length is 15 residues. Trimming left V 4 bases short and J 2 bases short, with 15 bases between. The CDR3 DNA is TGTGCCAGCAGCTCTAGCTTCATGGAGCCCTACGAGCAGTACTTC. It translates to CASSSSFMEPYEQYF.

The chain is built from TRBV6-1 and TRBJ2-3; TRBD1 agrees at 8 bases. Germline V gene data show CDR1 as MNHNS and CDR2 as SASEGT. J gave up 3 bases and V 8 bases, and 10 bases lay outside the gene matches. The CDR3 runs 15 residues. Here the CDR3 reads CASPPWYRGTDTQYF. CDR3 DNA sequence: TGTGCCAGCCCCCCGTGGTACAGGGGGACAGATACGCAGTATTTT.

V usage is TRBV30 and J usage is TRBJ1-5; TRBD1 might be the D (6 bases). There are 13 residues in the CDR3. V dropped 0 bases and J dropped 7 bases, with 10 bases sitting between them. CDR1 is GTSNPN, CDR2 SVGIG, per germline (reference sequence). The CDR3 DNA reads as TGTGCCTGGAGTGTACAGGGAATCCAGCCCCAGCATTTT. It specifies CAWSVQGIQPQHF.

This sequence joins TRBV5-4 and TRBJ2-1; D is uncertain. Looked up from germline, CDR1 is SGHNT and CDR2 is YYREEE (reference sequence). The length of the CDR3 is 13 residues. V lost 2 bases and J 3 bases, leaving 6 bases between the germline ends. The CDR3 sequence is CASSFRDYNEQFF. The CDR3 DNA is TGTGCCAGCAGCTTTAGAGACTACAATGAGCAGTTCTTC.